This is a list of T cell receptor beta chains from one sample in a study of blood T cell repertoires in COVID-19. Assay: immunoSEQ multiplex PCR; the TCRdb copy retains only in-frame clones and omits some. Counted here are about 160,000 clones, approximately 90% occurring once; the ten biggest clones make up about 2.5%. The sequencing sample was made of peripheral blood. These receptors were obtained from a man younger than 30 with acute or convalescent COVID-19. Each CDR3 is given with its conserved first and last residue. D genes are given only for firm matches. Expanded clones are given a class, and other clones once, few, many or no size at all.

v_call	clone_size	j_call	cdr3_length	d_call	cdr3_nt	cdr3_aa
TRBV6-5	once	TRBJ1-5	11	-	TGTGCCAGCAGCTTGAATCAGCCCCAGCATTTT	CASSLNQPQHF
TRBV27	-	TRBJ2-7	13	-	TGTGCCAGCAGGAGGACATGGGGCTACGAGCAGTACTTC	CASRRTWGYEQYF
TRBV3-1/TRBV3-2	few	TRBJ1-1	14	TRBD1	TGTGCCAGCAGCTACCGACAGGGGGTCACTGAAGCTTTCTTT	CASSYRQGVTEAFF
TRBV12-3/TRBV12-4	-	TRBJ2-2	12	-	TGTGCCAGCAGCTCGAACACCGGGGAGCTGTTTTTT	CASSSNTGELFF
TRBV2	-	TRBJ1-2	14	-	TGTGCCAGCAGTCCCGGGCCCAGGGGCTATGGCTACACCTTC	CASSPGPRGYGYTF
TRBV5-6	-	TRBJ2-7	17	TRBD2	TGTGCCAGCAGCTTGGTGGTAGATAGCGGGAGGTCCTACGAGCAGTACTTC	CASSLVVDSGRSYEQYF
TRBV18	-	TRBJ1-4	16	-	TGTGCCAGCTCACCCAAACGCGGGGCGGTTAATGAAAAACTGTTTTTT	CASSPKRGAVNEKLFF
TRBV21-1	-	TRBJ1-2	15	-	TGTGCCAGCAGCTGGGAGGGACAGGGCCTCTATGGCTACACCTTC	CASSWEGQGLYGYTF
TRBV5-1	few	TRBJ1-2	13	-	TGCGCCAGCAGCTTGACAGCTAACTATGGCTACACCTTC	CASSLTANYGYTF
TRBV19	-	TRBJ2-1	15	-	TGTGCCAGTAGTATGGCGGAGACAGTCTACAATGAGCAGTTCTTC	CASSMAETVYNEQFF
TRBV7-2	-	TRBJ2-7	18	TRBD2	TGTGCCAGCAGCTTTTATCCTAGCGGGAGGGTTAGCTCCTACGAGCAGTACTTC	CASSFYPSGRVSSYEQYF
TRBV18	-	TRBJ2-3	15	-	TGTGCCAGCTCTCGCGACAGTGTCAAGGCAGATACGCAGTATTTT	CASSRDSVKADTQYF
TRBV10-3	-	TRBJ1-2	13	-	TGTGCCACCCCTGACAACAGGGAGGGTGGCTACACCTTC	CATPDNREGGYTF
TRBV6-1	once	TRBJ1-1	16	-	TGTGCCAGCAGTGTAGGATTTTCGGCGGGGAACACTGAAGCTTTCTTT	CASSVGFSAGNTEAFF
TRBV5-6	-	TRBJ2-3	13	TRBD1	TGTGCCAGCAGCTTGAGGGGGCCAGATACGCAGTATTTT	CASSLRGPDTQYF
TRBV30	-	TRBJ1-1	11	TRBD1	TGTGCCTGGGAACAGGGGGGTGAAGCTTTCTTT	CAWEQGGEAFF
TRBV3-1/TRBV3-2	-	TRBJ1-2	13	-	TGTGCCAGCAGTAAAACATCCGAACGTGGCTACACCTTC	CASSKTSERGYTF
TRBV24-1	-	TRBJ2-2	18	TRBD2	TGTGCCACCAGTGACTCTAGCGGGGGGCCATCGAACACCGGGGAGCTGTTTTTT	CATSDSSGGPSNTGELFF
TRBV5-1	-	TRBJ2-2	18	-	TGCGCCAGCAGCTTGTCCTTTAGGGGCAGGGCGAACACCGGGGAGCTGTTTTTT	CASSLSFRGRANTGELFF
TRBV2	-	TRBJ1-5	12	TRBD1	TGTGCCAGCAGAGACAGGGGGGGGCCCCAGCATTTT	CASRDRGGPQHF
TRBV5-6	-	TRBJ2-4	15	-	TGTGCCAGCAGCCCCAACCAGGGGGCCAAAAACATTCAGTACTTC	CASSPNQGAKNIQYF
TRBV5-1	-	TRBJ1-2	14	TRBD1	TGCGCCAGCAGCTTGGATGGACAGGGGGATGGCTACACCTTC	CASSLDGQGDGYTF
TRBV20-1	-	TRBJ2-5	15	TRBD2	TGCAGTGCTAGTGGGCTAGCGGGAGTGGAAGAGACCCAGTACTTC	CSASGLAGVEETQYF
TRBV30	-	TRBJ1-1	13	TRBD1	TGTGCCTGGAGTCCAGACAGGGACACTGAAGCTTTCTTT	CAWSPDRDTEAFF
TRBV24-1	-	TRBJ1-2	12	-	TGTGCCACCAGCCAGGAGGGGTATGGCTACACCTTC	CATSQEGYGYTF
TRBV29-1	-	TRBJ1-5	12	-	TGCAGCGCTAGTTATAGCAATCAGCCCCAGCATTTT	CSASYSNQPQHF
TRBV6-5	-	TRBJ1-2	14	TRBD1	TGTGCCAGCAGTTGGACAGGGGTTAAGGATGGCTACACCTTC	CASSWTGVKDGYTF
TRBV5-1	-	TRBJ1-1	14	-	TGCGCCAGCAGCTTCACGGTGGTGAACACTGAAGCTTTCTTT	CASSFTVVNTEAFF
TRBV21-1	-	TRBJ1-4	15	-	TGTGCCAGCAACCCAAGGAGGGCGGCAGATGAAAAACTGTTTTTT	CASNPRRAADEKLFF
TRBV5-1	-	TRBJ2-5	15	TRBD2	TGCGCCAGCAGCTTGGGGACTAGCGGGAGAGAGACCCAGTACTTC	CASSLGTSGRETQYF
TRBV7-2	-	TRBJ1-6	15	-	TGTGCCAGCAGCACTAAGGGAGGGACTAATTCACCCCTCCACTTT	CASSTKGGTNSPLHF
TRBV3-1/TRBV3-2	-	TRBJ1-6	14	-	TGTGCCAGCAGCCAAGGTTGGGGCGGATCACCCCTCCACTTT	CASSQGWGGSPLHF
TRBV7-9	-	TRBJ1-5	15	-	TGTGCCAGCAGTTTCGAGGGGACTACAAATCAGCCCCAGCATTTT	CASSFEGTTNQPQHF
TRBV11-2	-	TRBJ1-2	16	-	TGTGCCAGCAGCTTAGCCTCGTATGCCGCGAACTATGGCTACACCTTC	CASSLASYAANYGYTF
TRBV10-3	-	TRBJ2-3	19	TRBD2	TGTGCCATCAGTGGGAACCAGAACTCCGGGACTAGCGGGACAGATACGCAGTATTTT	CAISGNQNSGTSGTDTQYF
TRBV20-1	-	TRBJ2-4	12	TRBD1	TGCAGTGCTAGTCTCAGGGGGAACATTCAGTACTTC	CSASLRGNIQYF
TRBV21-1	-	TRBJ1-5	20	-	TGTGCCAGCAGCAACCTGGTTCCGGGACAGGGCAGTTTGGGCAATCAGCCCCAGCATTTT	CASSNLVPGQGSLGNQPQHF
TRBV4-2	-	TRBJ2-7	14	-	TGTGCCAGCAGCCAAGATCGTGGAGACTACGAGCAGTACTTC	CASSQDRGDYEQYF
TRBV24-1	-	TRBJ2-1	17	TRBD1	TGTGCCACCAGATTAAGAGGGGGCGCCGTAACCTACAATGAGCAGTTCTTC	CATRLRGGAVTYNEQFF
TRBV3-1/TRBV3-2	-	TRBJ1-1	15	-	TGTGCCAGCAGCCAAGAAGCGGGGGGTAACACTGAAGCTTTCTTT	CASSQEAGGNTEAFF
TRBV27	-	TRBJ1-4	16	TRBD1	TGTGCCAGCAGTTTATCGTCGACAGGGACTAATGAAAAACTGTTTTTT	CASSLSSTGTNEKLFF
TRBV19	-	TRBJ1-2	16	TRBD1	TGTGCCAGTAGTGGGGCAGGGGGCTTGGTGAACTATGGCTACACCTTC	CASSGAGGLVNYGYTF
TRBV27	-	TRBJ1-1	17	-	TGTGCCAGCAGTTTAAAAGGCGTGGGGCGGACGAACACTGAAGCTTTCTTT	CASSLKGVGRTNTEAFF
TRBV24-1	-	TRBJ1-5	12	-	TGTGCCGCTCACAGGGAGGGACAGCCCCAGCATTTT	CAAHREGQPQHF
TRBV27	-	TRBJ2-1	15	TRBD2	TGTGCCAGCAGTTTAATAGCGGGGGGAGCCAATAAGCAGTTCTTC	CASSLIAGGANKQFF
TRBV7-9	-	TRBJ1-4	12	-	TGTGCCAGCAGCCTAGGAGGGGAAAAACTGTTTTTT	CASSLGGEKLFF
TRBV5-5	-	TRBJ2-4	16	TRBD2	TGTGCCAGCAGCCTGCGGGGGGCCGGGGCCAAAAACATTCAGTACTTC	CASSLRGAGAKNIQYF
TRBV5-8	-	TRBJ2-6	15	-	TGTGCCAGCAACCGTCGGTCCGTAGGGGCCAACGTCCTGACTTTC	CASNRRSVGANVLTF
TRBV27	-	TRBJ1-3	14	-	TGTGCCAGCCTCAGAACAGGGCGCGGAAACACCATATATTTT	CASLRTGRGNTIYF
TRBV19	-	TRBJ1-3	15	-	TGTGCCAGTAGTCAGAGACAGCGCACTGGAAACACCATATATTTT	CASSQRQRTGNTIYF
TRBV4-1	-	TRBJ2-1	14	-	TGCGCCAGCAGCCAAGATGGGGGCCTCAATGAGCAGTTCTTC	CASSQDGGLNEQFF
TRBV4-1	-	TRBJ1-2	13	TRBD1	TGCGCCAGCAGCTTACAGGGGGCGCAGGGCTACACCTTC	CASSLQGAQGYTF
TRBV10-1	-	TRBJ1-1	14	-	TGCGCCAGCAGTGGAGGAGAGTTGGTCGCTGAAGCTTTCTTT	CASSGGELVAEAFF
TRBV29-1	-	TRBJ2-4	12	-	TGCAGCGTAGGACTAGCCAAAAACATTCAGTACTTC	CSVGLAKNIQYF
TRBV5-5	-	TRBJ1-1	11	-	TGTGCCAGCAGCTTTGACAGGGAAGCTTTCTTT	CASSFDREAFF
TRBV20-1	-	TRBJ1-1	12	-	TGCAGTGCTAGTGGGAGGAACACTGAAGCTTTCTTT	CSASGRNTEAFF